These 2 T cell receptor beta chains were all obtained from the same sample, sequenced in a study of blood T cell repertoires in COVID-19 (dated by TCRdb to between 2020 and 2021). Libraries were constructed by the immunoSEQ multiplex PCR assay. TCRdb provides this immuneACCESS table in a form limited to in-frame rearrangements. Some clones are lacking; in checked studies, under half of them reflect an unresolved V gene, and why the rest are absent is not known. The sample profile shows approximately 75,000 clones; roughly four fifths of them were found once. Clones ranked in the top ten supply around 30% of the sample. The material sequenced was peripheral blood. The receptors shown here come from a woman of 80 years or more with active or convalescent COVID-19.

V and J are TRBV9 and TRBJ2-2, with TRBD1 identical over 9 bases. With V trimmed by 0 bases and J by 8 bases, 20 bases remained unmatched. Per the germline V gene, CDR1 is SGDLS and CDR2 is YYNGEE. CDR3 size: 20 residues. The CDR3 nucleotides read TGTGCCAGCAGCGTAGAGAGGAGCCTCCGGGACAGGGAACACCGTGGGGAGCTGTTTTTT. Residues: CASSVERSLRDREHRGELFF.

In its sample, this clone was seen many times. The rearrangement uses TRBV4-1 and TRBJ2-7, with 8 nucleotides matching TRBD1. CDR3 length: 15 amino acids. CDR1 and CDR2 (germline): MGHRA, YSYEKL. J was trimmed by 4 bases and V by 3 bases; bases with no gene match: 8. The DNA for the CDR3 is TGCGCCAGCAGCCACAACACAGGGGGTTCGTACGAGCAGTACTTC. Translated, it gives CASSHNTGGSYEQYF.